The 25 T cell receptor beta chains reported below all come from one sample, sequenced in a study of T cell responses to AZD1222 COVID-19 vaccine. TCRdb's copy holds only in-frame clones and misses some; the assay was immunoSEQ multiplex PCR. The data hold around 53,000 clones, with 85% observed a single time. The sample was peripheral blood, taken on day 0 of MenACWY control vaccination. These receptor sequences come from an adult in good health.

This chain connects TRBV25-1 to TRBJ2-7; perhaps TRBD2 as D (6 bases). The ends were cut back, 6 bases at V and 3 bases at J, with 21 bases in the middle. CDR1 MGHDK and CDR2 SYGVNS come from the germline V gene. The CDR3 covers 16 residues. The CDR3 DNA reads as TGTGCCAGCAGCAGGTTCCTGGGCAGGGAGGTCTACGAGCAGTACTTC. This sequence encodes CASSRFLGREVYEQYF.

The chain carries TRBV7-4 and TRBJ1-4, with 7 bases fitting TRBD1. V was pared by 6 bases and J by 4 bases, with 8 bases of the junction left unmatched. The CDR3 covers 15 residues. Germline V gene lookup returns CDR1 SGHVT and CDR2 SQSDAQ. The CDR3 DNA follows: TGTGCCAGCAGTAAAGACAGGGTTGATAATGAAAAACTGTTTTTT. Translating gives CASSKDRVDNEKLFF.

The chain uses TRBV10-1 and TRBJ2-1; D gene uncertain. CDR3 length equals 13 residues. Germline V gene data show CDR1 as WNHNN and CDR2 as SYGVQD (reference sequence). Trimming removed 2 bases at V and 7 bases at J, with 9 bases between. The DNA for the CDR3 is TGCGCCAGCAGTGAGAACCGGGTTAATGAGCAGTTCTTC. Its protein product is CASSENRVNEQFF.

The chain uses TRBV5-6 and TRBJ1-1; the D gene is possibly TRBD1 (5 bases). V was pared by 4 bases and J by 4 bases, with 17 bases between. The CDR3 spans 15 residues. Germline V CDR1 and CDR2: SGHDT, YYEEEE. The CDR3 spells CASSPGTLPSTEAFF. The CDR3 nucleotides read TGTGCCAGCAGCCCAGGGACTTTGCCGAGCACTGAAGCTTTCTTT.

The V call is TRBV7-8, the J call TRBJ1-5; D is uncertain. The CDR3 has 16 residues. CDR1 is SGHVS, CDR2 FQNEAQ, per germline. The V and J ends lost 0 bases and 5 bases respectively, with 14 bases between them. The CDR3 sequence: CASSLAAASAHQPQHF. In nucleotides, the CDR3 is TGTGCCAGCAGCTTAGCAGCGGCCAGTGCTCATCAGCCCCAGCATTTT.

This clone appeared a few times. V and J are TRBV7-2 and TRBJ2-1; D unresolved. The CDR3 spans 15 residues. Germline-derived CDR1 and CDR2 are SGHTA and FQGNSA. Trimming shortened V by 1 base and J by 8 bases, and 15 bases separated the two germline ends. The CDR3 sequence is CASSLVGRLFDEQFF. The CDR3 DNA reads TGTGCCAGCAGCTTAGTAGGACGTCTTTTCGATGAGCAGTTCTTC. Complete variable domain (other parts from reference TRBV7-2 and TRBJ2-1): GAGVSQSPSNKVTEKGKDVELRCDPISGHTALYWYRQSLGQGLEFLIYFQGNSAPDKSGLPSDRFSAERTGGSVSTLTIQRTQQEDSAVYLCASSLVGRLFDEQFFGPGTRLTVL.

V gene TRBV28 combines with J gene TRBJ2-2, with D unresolved. The CDR3 runs to 12 residues. CDR1 and CDR2 from the germline V gene are MDHEN and SYDVKM. V was pared by 8 bases and J by 3 bases, with 7 bases between. The CDR3: CASAPHTGELFF. The CDR3 nucleotides are TGTGCCAGCGCCCCCCACACCGGGGAGCTGTTTTTT. Supplemented by reference TRBV28 and TRBJ2-2, the full variable domain reads DVKVTQSSRYLVKRTGEKVFLECVQDMDHENMFWYRQDPGLGLRLIYFSYDVKMKEKGDIPEGYSVSREKKERFSLILESASTNQTSMYLCASAPHTGELFFGEGSRLTVL.

The V gene is TRBV15, the J gene TRBJ1-4, with D perhaps matching TRBD1 (5 bases). The CDR3 runs to 13 residues. Trimming pared 7 bases from V and 1 base from J, leaving 7 bases between. Germline loops: CDR1 LNHNV, CDR2 YYDKDF (reference sequence). CDR3 amino acids: CATKRGTNEKLFF. The CDR3 DNA reads as TGTGCCACCAAAAGGGGAACTAATGAAAAACTGTTTTTT.

The chain recombines TRBV5-5 with TRBJ2-3, with a tentative D call TRBD1 (6 bases). Germline lookup yields CDR1 SGHKS and CDR2 YYEKEE (reference sequence). This CDR3 comprises 14 residues. V gave up 3 bases and J gave up 1 base, with 9 bases separating them. The CDR3 DNA sequence: TGTGCCAGCAGCTCTAGGACAGGCACAGATACGCAGTATTTT. Its translation: CASSSRTGTDTQYF.

The chain uses TRBV19 and TRBJ2-1; D may be TRBD2 (6 bases). The CDR3 sequence is 16 residues long. Germline-derived CDR1 and CDR2 are LNHDA and SQIVND (reference sequence). V was trimmed by 0 bases and J by 0 bases, leaving 9 bases between them. The CDR3 loop reads CASSIDAGSSYNEQFF. The CDR3 DNA is TGTGCCAGTAGTATAGATGCGGGAAGCTCCTACAATGAGCAGTTCTTC. The full variable domain, completed using reference TRBV19 and TRBJ2-1, is DGGITQSPKYLFRKEGQNVTLSCEQNLNHDAMYWYRQDPGQGLRLIYYSQIVNDFQKGDIAEGYSVSREKKESFPLTVTSAQKNPTAFYLCASSIDAGSSYNEQFFGPGTRLTVL.

The rearrangement uses TRBV30 and TRBJ1-5; 7 bases fit TRBD1. Germline CDR1 GTSNPN, CDR2 SVGIG (reference sequence). V dropped 5 bases and J dropped 6; count of bases not matched to a gene: 4. This CDR3 is 12 amino acids long. The DNA for the CDR3 is TGTGCCTGGGGACAGGTCGGTCAGCCCCAGCATTTT. Protein product: CAWGQVGQPQHF.

This chain uses TRBV28 with TRBJ2-1; no clear D gene. Germline V gives CDR1 MDHEN, CDR2 SYDVKM. The ends were cut back, 7 bases at V and 4 bases at J, with 14 bases in the middle. The CDR3 has 14 amino acids. DNA for the CDR3: TGTGCCAGCAACCCGACTCCCGGGTACAATGAGCAGTTCTTC. It codes for CASNPTPGYNEQFF. The variable domain in full, completed from reference TRBV28 and TRBJ2-1, reads DVKVTQSSRYLVKRTGEKVFLECVQDMDHENMFWYRQDPGLGLRLIYFSYDVKMKEKGDIPEGYSVSREKKERFSLILESASTNQTSMYLCASNPTPGYNEQFFGPGTRLTVL.

The chain combines TRBV19 with TRBJ1-5, with TRBD1 identical over 7 bases. In germline, CDR1 is LNHDA, CDR2 SQIVND (reference sequence). V was pared by 5 bases and J by 4 bases, with 14 bases of the junction left unmatched. There are 17 residues in the CDR3. CDR3 nucleotides: TGTGCCAGTAGTTTCCCACAGGGGATGAGAGTGAATCAGCCCCAGCATTTT. Translation: CASSFPQGMRVNQPQHF.

The genes are TRBV6-5 and TRBJ2-1; 7 bases align to TRBD1. The CDR3 length is 15 residues. Per germline, CDR1 MNHEY and CDR2 SVGAGI. J lost 4 bases, V lost 6 bases, and 9 bases had no gene match. The chain's CDR3 is CASRVSGTEYNEQFF. The CDR3 DNA is TGTGCCAGCAGGGTCTCCGGGACAGAATACAATGAGCAGTTCTTC.

This chain joins TRBV28 and TRBJ2-7; 7 positions match TRBD1. Germline trimming cut 2 bases from V and 6 bases from J; bases unmatched to any gene: 7. CDR3 size: 14 residues. In germline, CDR1 is MDHEN, CDR2 SYDVKM. CDR3 region: CASSLGVRGFEQYF. In nucleotides, the CDR3 is TGTGCCAGCAGTTTAGGGGTCAGGGGGTTCGAGCAGTACTTC.

The chain employs TRBV30 and TRBJ1-2; no definite D call. V dropped 3 bases and J dropped 6 bases, with 11 bases sitting between them. Per the germline V gene, CDR1 is GTSNPN and CDR2 is SVGIG (reference sequence). The CDR3 spans 12 residues. The DNA of the CDR3 is TGTGCCTGGAGAATGGATTTCAATGGCTACACCTTC. It translates to CAWRMDFNGYTF.

The chain couples TRBV6-5 to TRBJ2-1, with 7 bases aligning to TRBD2. Germline V gene sequence: CDR1 MNHEY, CDR2 SVGAGI. Losses at the gene ends were 11 bases for V and 7 bases for J; bases not matched to a gene: 17. The CDR3 extends over 15 amino acids. The CDR3 DNA sequence: TGTGCCGGACGCGATGGGGCGGGAGATCTGAATGAGCAGTTCTTC. It is translated as CAGRDGAGDLNEQFF.

The CDR3 reads CASRPTGLTGANVLTF. CDR3 coding DNA: TGTGCCAGCCGTCCGACAGGGCTCACTGGGGCCAACGTCCTGACTTTC. The rearrangement uses TRBV19 and TRBJ2-6; TRBD1 agrees at 7 bases. Losses at the gene ends were 9 bases for V and 2 bases for J; bases not matched to a gene: 10. This CDR3 spans 16 amino acids. From germline, CDR1 is LNHDA and CDR2 SQIVND (reference sequence).

V gene TRBV28 combines with J gene TRBJ1-1; 8 positions match TRBD1. The CDR3 consists of 14 residues. Looked up from germline, CDR1 is MDHEN and CDR2 is SYDVKM. The V gene end was trimmed by 6 bases and the J gene end by 7 bases; junction bases not matched to a gene: 10. The CDR3 reads CASSPPPGQDEAFF. The CDR3 nucleotides read TGTGCCAGCAGCCCGCCTCCGGGACAGGATGAAGCTTTCTTT. Looking up the rest from reference TRBV28 and TRBJ1-1 gives the full variable domain: DVKVTQSSRYLVKRTGEKVFLECVQDMDHENMFWYRQDPGLGLRLIYFSYDVKMKEKGDIPEGYSVSREKKERFSLILESASTNQTSMYLCASSPPPGQDEAFFGQGTRLTVV.

This clone was recorded once. This chain joins TRBV5-1 and TRBJ2-2; weak D call: TRBD2 (6 bases). Germline V gene lookup returns CDR1 SGHRS and CDR2 YFSETQ. CDR3 length: 14 residues. Trimming took 4 bases from V and 5 from J, leaving 12 bases between them. This CDR3 is CASSAASVTGELFF. As DNA, the CDR3 is TGCGCCAGCAGCGCCGCTAGCGTTACCGGGGAGCTGTTTTTT.

The J gene is TRBJ2-7, the V gene TRBV28; TRBD2 agrees at 13 bases. The length of the CDR3 is 15 residues. Losses at the gene ends were 6 bases for V and 5 bases for J; bases not matched to a gene: 7. CDR1 is MDHEN and CDR2 is SYDVKM in the germline V gene. The CDR3: CASSPWTSGSNEQYF. The CDR3 coding sequence is TGTGCCAGCAGCCCCTGGACTAGCGGGAGCAACGAGCAGTACTTC.

This chain uses TRBV5-4 with TRBJ2-6; D remains ambiguous. Germline V gives CDR1 SGHNT, CDR2 YYREEE (reference sequence). V was clipped by 1 base and J by 2 bases, with 7 bases between them. CDR3 length: 15 amino acids. The CDR3 protein is CASSLRPPGANVLTF. CDR3 nucleotide sequence: TGTGCCAGCAGCTTGAGGCCCCCTGGGGCCAACGTCCTGACTTTC.

The V call is TRBV6-2 or TRBV6-3, the J call TRBJ2-1; D is unclear. This CDR3 comprises 13 residues. V was trimmed by 6 bases and J by 3 bases, leaving 9 bases between them. Germline V gives CDR1 MNHEY, CDR2 SVGEGT. The CDR3 sequence: CASSPRDYNEQFF. The CDR3 coding sequence is TGTGCCAGCAGCCCTAGGGACTACAATGAGCAGTTCTTC.

A few counts support this clone. The J gene is TRBJ1-5, the V gene TRBV4-1; 7 bases fit TRBD1. The J segment lost 4 bases and the V segment lost 0 bases, leaving 6 bases of the junction unmatched. The length of the CDR3 is 16 residues. Germline V CDR1 and CDR2: MGHRA, YSYEKL. The CDR3 here is CASSQETTGWNQPQHF. CDR3 coding DNA: TGCGCCAGCAGCCAAGAGACGACAGGGTGGAATCAGCCCCAGCATTTT.

This clone was seen more than once but under ten times. The chain uses TRBV27 and TRBJ2-1; 9 positions agree with TRBD2. The CDR3 consists of 17 residues. V trimming: 3 bases; J trimming: 4 bases; junction bases outside the gene matches: 10. The germline gives CDR1 MNHEY, CDR2 SMNVEV (reference sequence). The CDR3, as DNA: TGTGCCAGCAGTTTCCTACTAGCGGGCGAACATTACAATGAGCAGTTCTTC. Residues: CASSFLLAGEHYNEQFF.